One and the same sample provided the 24 T cell receptor beta chains below, sequenced in a study of cytomegalovirus exposure and HLA in healthy donors. PCR was performed using 60 Vbeta and 13 Jbeta primers. Assay: immunoSEQ multiplex PCR; the TCRdb copy retains only in-frame clones and omits some. The sample has around 140,000 clones; about 76% are singletons. Sequenced: PBMCs. Every receptor here comes from a woman between 40 and 55 years old in good health and CMV-seronegative.

The CDR3 DNA is TGTGCCAGTAGTGTGTCCGGGACAGCTAACTATGGCTACACCTTC. Amino acid sequence: CASSVSGTANYGYTF. The J gene is TRBJ1-2, the V gene TRBV19; 7 bases line up with TRBD1. The germline V gene encodes CDR1 LNHDA and CDR2 SQIVND (reference sequence). This CDR3 is 15 amino acids long. V shed 5 bases and J 0 bases; nucleotides not matched to a gene: 6.

This clone was seen once. CDR3 amino acids: CASSDPRGIGNSPLHF. The DNA for the CDR3 is TGTGCCAGCAGTGACCCCAGGGGAATTGGAAATTCACCCCTCCACTTT. The genes are TRBV25-1 and TRBJ1-6, with D possibly matching TRBD1 (6 bases). Between the trimmed V and J ends, which lost 3 bases and 7 bases, there was a span of 16 bases. Germline assignment: CDR1 MGHDK and CDR2 SYGVNS. CDR3 length: 16 residues.

V gene TRBV7-2 combines with J gene TRBJ2-3; the D is unclear. V lost 5 bases and J 0 bases, leaving 3 bases between the germline ends. This CDR3 region has 12 residues. The germline gives CDR1 SGHTA, CDR2 FQGNSA. CDR3 nucleotide sequence: TGTGCCAGCAGCCCAAGCACAGATACGCAGTATTTT. Protein sequence: CASSPSTDTQYF.

This clone was counted a few times. The chain uses TRBV5-6 and TRBJ2-6; weak D call: TRBD1 (5 bases). The CDR3 contains 17 residues. Trimming stripped 0 bases from V and 4 bases from J, with 14 bases between. CDR1 and CDR2 from the germline V gene are SGHDT and YYEEEE. The CDR3 bases are TGTGCCAGCAGCTTGGGACAGCGTGCGGCGGGGGCCAACGTCCTGACTTTC. This translates into CASSLGQRAAGANVLTF.

The CDR3 here is CSVVKGGAHEQYF. The CDR3 bases are TGCAGCGTTGTTAAGGGGGGGGCCCACGAGCAGTACTTC. The rearrangement joins TRBV29-1 to TRBJ2-7; possibly TRBD2 for D (7 bases). V lost 4 bases and J lost 5, with 15 bases in between. This CDR3 has 13 residues. Germline assignment: CDR1 SQVTM and CDR2 ANQGSEA.

V gene TRBV4-2 combines with J gene TRBJ1-2, with 7 bases matching TRBD1. V lost 0 bases, J lost 6 bases, and 16 bases stayed unmatched. This CDR3 contains 18 residues. Germline values: CDR1 LGHNA, CDR2 YNFKEQ. The CDR3 protein is CASSQDGQGEWLGHGYTF. In DNA, the CDR3 is TGTGCCAGCAGCCAAGATGGGCAGGGGGAATGGTTGGGCCATGGCTACACCTTC.

The chain combines TRBV10-3 with TRBJ1-1; 8 bases are a match to TRBD1. V gave up 5 bases and J gave up 1 base; unmatched junction bases: 3. Germline lookup yields CDR1 ENHRY and CDR2 SYGVKD. This CDR3 is built from 14 residues. The CDR3 DNA reads TGTGCCATCAGTTCAGACAGGGGGAACACTGAAGCTTTCTTT. This gives the protein CAISSDRGNTEAFF.

The chain's CDR3 is CASSPISPHRDEQYF. The CDR3 region has the DNA TGTGCCAGCAGTCCTATTAGTCCCCACAGGGACGAGCAGTACTTC. The chain combines TRBV6-5 with TRBJ2-7; weak D call: TRBD1 (6 bases). The length of the CDR3 is 15 residues. The V gene lost 5 bases and the J gene lost 5 bases, with 19 bases spanning the gap. CDR1 is MNHEY, CDR2 SVGAGI, per germline.

This chain links TRBV2 with TRBJ2-3; D remains ambiguous. This CDR3 has 12 amino acids. Germline V CDR1 and CDR2: SNHLY, FYNNEI. Trimming removed 6 bases at V and 4 bases at J, with 8 bases between. The CDR3 loop is CASSKTPDTQYF. In DNA, the CDR3 is TGTGCCAGCAGCAAAACACCAGATACGCAGTATTTT. Filled out from reference TRBV2 and TRBJ2-3, the complete variable domain reads EPEVTQTPSHQVTQMGQEVILRCVPISNHLYFYWYRQILGQKVEFLVSFYNNEISEKSEIFDDQFSVERPDGSNFTLKIRSTKLEDSAMYFCASSKTPDTQYFGPGTRLTVL.

The chain employs TRBV28 and TRBJ2-7; TRBD2 agrees at 7 bases. Germline V CDR1 and CDR2: MDHEN, SYDVKM. The V gene end was trimmed by 7 bases and the J gene end by 11 bases; junction bases not matched to a gene: 17. The CDR3 has 14 amino acids. In nucleotides, the CDR3 is TGTGCCAGCACCTCCGGGACGATGGGGGGAGGGAAGTACTTC. It codes for CASTSGTMGGGKYF.

The chain employs TRBV25-1 and TRBJ1-4; unclear D gene. The CDR3 length is 15 residues. Between the trimmed V and J ends, which lost 5 bases and 3 bases, there was a span of 13 bases. Germline V gene sequence: CDR1 MGHDK, CDR2 SYGVNS. CDR3 coding DNA: TGTGCCAGCAGTTTCAAGGCGGGGTCTAATGAAAAACTGTTTTTT. Its translation is CASSFKAGSNEKLFF. The full variable domain, rest sourced from reference TRBV25-1 and TRBJ1-4, is EADIYQTPRYLVIGTGKKITLECSQTMGHDKMYWYQQDPGMELHLIHYSYGVNSTEKGDLSSESTVSRIRTEHFPLTLESARPSHTSQYLCASSFKAGSNEKLFFGSGTQLSVL.

V gene TRBV5-1 combines with J gene TRBJ1-2; 8 bases map to TRBD1. Trimming took 4 bases from V and 6 from J; bases not matched to a gene: 11. There are 15 residues in the CDR3. Germline CDR1 and CDR2: SGHRS and YFSETQ. DNA for the CDR3: TGCGCCAGCAGCCGACAGGGGAGGCGCGGCGATGGCTACACCTTC. It encodes CASSRQGRRGDGYTF. Full variable domain (missing parts from reference TRBV5-1 and TRBJ1-2): KAGVTQTPRYLIKTRGQQVTLSCSPISGHRSVSWYQQTPGQGLQFLFEYFSETQRNKGNFPGRFSGRQFSNSRSEMNVSTLELGDSALYLCASSRQGRRGDGYTFGSGTRLTVV.

This chain uses TRBV6-5 with TRBJ2-7; D may be TRBD2 (6 bases). V was pared by 0 bases and J by 4 bases, with 10 bases between. The CDR3 has 14 amino acids. Germline V gene sequence: CDR1 MNHEY, CDR2 SVGAGI. The CDR3 nucleotides read TGTGCCAGCAGTTACTCCGCAGGAGGGTACGAGCAGTACTTC. Translation gives CASSYSAGGYEQYF.

The V and J genes are TRBV6-5 and TRBJ1-6; the D gene is possibly TRBD1 (6 bases). Trimming cost V 6 bases and J 9 bases, with 12 bases left between them. CDR3 length: 13 residues. Per the germline V gene, CDR1 is MNHEY and CDR2 is SVGAGI. CDR3: CASSRGVGSPLHF. As DNA, the CDR3 is TGTGCCAGCAGCAGGGGTGTCGGTTCACCCCTCCACTTT.

This clone was seen a few times. The rearrangement joins TRBV10-3 to TRBJ1-1, with 7 bases lining up with TRBD1. Trimming cost V 7 bases and J 10 bases; bases outside gene matches: 12. Looked up from germline, CDR1 is ENHRY and CDR2 is SYGVKD. The CDR3 runs 13 residues. The CDR3: CAIMGGVGGRAFF. As DNA, the CDR3 is TGTGCCATCATGGGTGGGGTAGGGGGCCGAGCTTTCTTT.

The J gene is TRBJ2-7, the V gene TRBV7-3; 9 bases are shared with TRBD2. The junction had 2 bases not matched to a gene; V was cut back by 1 base and J by 4 bases. The CDR3 has 14 residues. Looked up from germline, CDR1 is SGHTA and CDR2 is FQGTGA. The CDR3 sequence is CASSLNAGGYEQYF. DNA of the CDR3: TGTGCCAGCAGCTTAAACGCGGGGGGGTACGAGCAGTACTTC.

This rearrangement joins TRBV6-5 to TRBJ1-5; a possible D gene is TRBD1 (5 bases). This CDR3 has 13 amino acids. The germline CDR1 and CDR2 sequences are MNHEY and SVGAGI. V lost 2 bases and J lost 6, with 8 bases in between. The CDR3 is CASSYRGSQPQHF. DNA of the CDR3: TGTGCCAGCAGTTACCGGGGGAGTCAGCCCCAGCATTTT.

The chain combines TRBV5-1 with TRBJ2-1; TRBD2 matches at 8 bases. The CDR3 has 17 amino acids. With V trimmed by 0 bases and J by 2 bases, 7 bases remained unmatched. In germline, CDR1 is SGHRS, CDR2 YFSETQ. CDR3 sequence reads: CASSLVSGGAPYNEQFF. The DNA for the CDR3 is TGCGCCAGCAGCTTGGTTTCCGGGGGGGCCCCCTACAATGAGCAGTTCTTC.

The chain has TRBV9 and TRBJ1-2; the match to TRBD1 covers 7 bases. Germline V gene data show CDR1 as SGDLS and CDR2 as YYNGEE. The CDR3 runs 16 residues. J was trimmed by 0 bases and V by 4 bases; bases with no gene match: 9. CDR3 DNA: TGTGCCAGCAGCCTCCGAGGGACAGATACTAACTATGGCTACACCTTC. This codes for CASSLRGTDTNYGYTF.

The CDR3 here is CASSFQGRYQPQHF. The CDR3 nucleotides read TGTGCCAGCAGCTTCCAGGGTCGGTATCAGCCCCAGCATTTT. The chain recombines TRBV7-2 with TRBJ1-5; perhaps TRBD1 as D (5 bases). CDR3 length: 14 amino acids. Trimming took 3 bases from V and 5 from J, leaving 11 bases between them. Germline V CDR1 and CDR2: SGHTA, FQGNSA.

The chain links TRBV4-2 to TRBJ2-3; 10 bases are shared with TRBD2. Per germline, CDR1 LGHNA and CDR2 YNFKEQ. The CDR3 is 17 amino acids. V shed 0 bases, J shed 6 bases, and the junction held 9 bases outside the gene matches. This CDR3 is CASSQDLASGGRDTQYF. The DNA of the CDR3 is TGTGCCAGCAGCCAAGATCTGGCTAGCGGGGGAAGGGATACGCAGTATTTT.

The genes are TRBV4-2 and TRBJ1-5; TRBD1 matches 8 bases. With V trimmed by 0 bases and J by 5 bases, 6 bases remained unmatched. The CDR3 runs 16 residues. Germline values: CDR1 LGHNA, CDR2 YNFKEQ. In DNA, the CDR3 is TGTGCCAGCAGCCAAGATCAGGGGGCAATTTATCAGCCCCAGCATTTT. Protein product: CASSQDQGAIYQPQHF.

The V gene is TRBV7-9, the J gene TRBJ1-1, with 7 bases lining up with TRBD1. Germline V gives CDR1 SEHNR, CDR2 FQNEAQ (reference sequence). Germline trimming cut 5 bases from V and 12 bases from J; bases unmatched to any gene: 12. The CDR3 consists of 13 residues. Here the CDR3 reads CASSQRGPERPFF. The CDR3 DNA reads as TGTGCCAGCAGCCAAAGGGGGCCCGAGAGACCTTTCTTT.

CDR3 sequence: CAWSLTGGNGYTF. The CDR3 nucleotides are TGTGCCTGGAGCTTAACAGGGGGAAATGGCTACACCTTC. This chain uses TRBV30 with TRBJ1-2, with 8 bases matching TRBD1. With V trimmed by 3 bases and J by 6 bases, 6 bases remained unmatched. Germline values: CDR1 GTSNPN, CDR2 SVGIG (reference sequence). The CDR3 runs to 13 residues.